Listed here are 20 T cell receptor beta chains from one sample, sequenced in a study of blood T cell repertoires in COVID-19. Clones were read by immunoSEQ multiplex PCR, and TCRdb kept only the in-frame ones, dropping some. The sample has about 380,000 clones, 85% to 90% seen once. The sequencing input was PBMCs or T cells enriched from blood (not recorded which). These receptors all stem from a woman younger than 30 who had recovered from COVID-19.

The chain carries TRBV3-1 (or the pseudogene TRBV3-2) and TRBJ1-5, with 8 bases lining up with TRBD1. Germline assignment: CDR1 LGHDT and CDR2 YNNKEL (reference sequence). This CDR3 is built from 15 residues. The V gene end was trimmed by 1 base and the J gene end by 4 bases; junction bases not matched to a gene: 3. The CDR3 DNA reads as TGTGCCAGCAGCCAAGGGGACAGGATGAATCAGCCCCAGCATTTT. It specifies CASSQGDRMNQPQHF.

J is TRBJ1-5 and V is TRBV24-1; 9 positions match TRBD1. CDR1 KGHDR and CDR2 SFDVKD come from the germline V gene. After removal of 7 bases from V and 6 bases from J, the junction contained 3 bases not matched to a gene. The CDR3 length is 13 residues. Here the CDR3 DNA reads TGTGCCACCAGCCAACAGGGGGCTCAGCCCCAGCATTTT. Amino acids: CATSQQGAQPQHF.

V is TRBV19 and J is TRBJ1-1; 7 nucleotides line up with TRBD1. With 9 bases clipped from V and 11 bases from J, the junction kept 9 bases outside the gene matches. The CDR3 loop spans 11 amino acids. CDR1 LNHDA and CDR2 SQIVND come from the germline V gene (reference sequence). CDR3 sequence (DNA): TGTGCCAGCCGAGGGGGCTTCGGGGCTTTCTTT. Amino acid sequence: CASRGGFGAFF.

The rearrangement joins TRBV4-1 to TRBJ2-2, with D perhaps TRBD2 (5 bases). The CDR3 spans 14 residues. CDR1 MGHRA and CDR2 YSYEKL come from the germline V gene. With 6 bases removed from V and 5 bases from J, the gap between germline ends came to 13 bases. CDR3 loop: CASSPFGETGELFF. For the CDR3, the DNA is TGCGCCAGCAGTCCTTTCGGGGAGACCGGGGAGCTGTTTTTT.

The chain is built from TRBV28 and TRBJ1-5; TRBD1 aligns across 8 bases. The germline gives CDR1 MDHEN, CDR2 SYDVKM. The CDR3 runs 15 residues. Germline trimming cut 8 bases from V and 0 bases from J; bases unmatched to any gene: 6. CDR3 in amino acids: CASGTGGISNQPQHF. The CDR3 nucleotides are TGTGCCAGCGGTACAGGGGGGATTAGCAATCAGCCCCAGCATTTT.

The chain combines TRBV18 with TRBJ1-1, with 7 bases identical to TRBD1. CDR1 and CDR2 (germline): KGHSH, LQKENI. Germline trimming cut 6 bases from V and 1 base from J; bases unmatched to any gene: 2. This CDR3 comprises 13 residues. DNA for the CDR3: TGTGCCAGCTCCCGGGACAGGAACACTGAAGCTTTCTTT. Translating gives CASSRDRNTEAFF.

There are a few counts of this clone. The CDR3, as DNA: TGCGCCAGCAGCCCCATGGACAGGGGAAGGAATGGCTACACCTTC. Amino acid sequence: CASSPMDRGRNGYTF. The chain recombines TRBV5-1 with TRBJ1-2; TRBD1 matches at 9 bases. The CDR3 has 15 amino acids. V lost 4 bases to trimming and J lost 6 bases; unmatched junction nucleotides: 10. CDR1 and CDR2 (germline): SGHRS, YFSETQ.

In nucleotides, the CDR3 is TGTGCCAGCAGCTTGGGACAACCCAATCAGCCCCAGCATTTT. This translates into CASSLGQPNQPQHF. The chain links TRBV5-8 to TRBJ1-5; no definite D call. This CDR3 is built from 14 residues. CDR1 and CDR2 from the germline V gene are SGHTS and YDEGEE. V shed 0 bases and J shed 3 bases, with 7 bases lying between them. Full variable domain (rest looked up from reference TRBV5-8 and TRBJ1-5): EAGVTQSPTHLIKTRGQQATLRCSPISGHTSVYWYQQALGLGLQFLLWYDEGEERNRGNFPPRFSGRQFPNYSSELNVNALELEDSALYLCASSLGQPNQPQHFGDGTRLSIL.

The V gene is TRBV5-4, the J gene TRBJ1-2; a possible D gene is TRBD1 (5 bases). CDR1 is SGHNT and CDR2 is YYREEE in the germline V gene (reference sequence). Trimming left V 4 bases short and J 4 bases short, with 20 bases between. CDR3 length: 16 amino acids. The CDR3 here is CASSPPLPRAGYGYTF. DNA of the CDR3: TGTGCCAGCAGCCCCCCTTTGCCCAGGGCCGGCTATGGCTACACCTTC.

This rearrangement joins TRBV25-1 to TRBJ1-6; maybe TRBD1 (6 bases). CDR1 is MGHDK and CDR2 is SYGVNS in the germline V gene. V was clipped by 1 base and J by 5 bases, with 15 bases between them. The CDR3 runs to 17 residues. The DNA for the CDR3 is TGTGCCAGCAGTGAATCCGTAGGGGGACGAAATAATTCACCCCTCCACTTT. Translation gives CASSESVGGRNNSPLHF.

A remark on this clone: This CDR3 is also generated by other DNA sequences in the sample. The chain has TRBV18 and TRBJ2-7, with D possibly being TRBD1 (5 bases). V lost 3 bases and J 6 bases, leaving 9 bases between the germline ends. Germline V lookup: CDR1 KGHSH, CDR2 LQKENI. The CDR3 runs 12 residues. The CDR3 sequence is CASSPSRGEQYF. The CDR3 DNA follows: TGTGCCAGCTCACCTTCAAGGGGCGAGCAGTACTTC.

Comment on this clone: Being one base from a much bigger clone, this may be a read error. This chain uses TRBV11-2 with TRBJ2-7; 12 bases align to TRBD2. Germline values: CDR1 SGHAT, CDR2 FQNNGV. The trim removed 4 bases at V and 0 bases at J, leaving 1 base unmatched. The CDR3 runs to 15 residues. CDR3 nucleotide sequence: TGTGCCAGCAGCTCGACTAGCGGGGGCTCCTACGAGCAGTACTTC. This translates into CASSSTSGGSYEQYF.

The chain uses TRBV28 and TRBJ1-5, with D possibly being TRBD1 (5 bases). The CDR3 totals 14 residues. V was pared by 8 bases and J by 2 bases, with 13 bases between. The V gene's germline CDR1 is MDHEN and CDR2 SYDVKM. This CDR3 reads CASVTVRGNQPQHF. For the CDR3, the DNA is TGTGCCAGCGTGACAGTCCGGGGCAATCAGCCCCAGCATTTT.

The chain carries TRBV4-3 and TRBJ1-4, with 10 bases aligning to TRBD1. This CDR3 comprises 16 residues. V gave up 0 bases and J gave up 8 bases; unmatched junction bases: 6. Germline loops: CDR1 LGHNA, CDR2 YSLEER. CDR3 region: CASSQDRGTGVEKLFF. CDR3 bases: TGCGCCAGCAGCCAAGATCGCGGGACAGGGGTGGAAAAACTGTTTTTT.

The chain carries TRBV7-9 and TRBJ1-2; D uncertain. Per germline, CDR1 SEHNR and CDR2 FQNEAQ (reference sequence). V lost 4 bases to trimming and J lost 7 bases, with 13 bases between them. CDR3 size: 13 residues. CDR3 bases: TGTGCCAGCAGCTCCGAAGGAGTAGCTGGCTACACCTTC. Translating gives CASSSEGVAGYTF. The variable domain in full, completed from reference TRBV7-9 and TRBJ1-2, reads DTGVSQNPRHKITKRGQNVTFRCDPISEHNRLYWYRQTLGQGPEFLTYFQNEAQLEKSRLLSDRFSAERPKGSFSTLEIQRTEQGDSAMYLCASSSEGVAGYTFGSGTRLTVV.

The rearrangement links TRBV5-4 to TRBJ2-1; no clear D. This CDR3 contains 15 residues. Between the trimmed V and J ends, which lost 4 bases and 0 bases, there was a span of 11 bases. From germline, CDR1 is SGHNT and CDR2 YYREEE (reference sequence). The CDR3 nucleotides read TGTGCCAGCAGCCTCGGGTCGAGCTCCTACAATGAGCAGTTCTTC. Translation gives CASSLGSSSYNEQFF.

This clone showed up just once. The V gene is TRBV6-6, the J gene TRBJ2-4; no clear D. CDR3 length equals 15 residues. The germline CDR1 and CDR2 sequences are MNHNY and SVGAGI (reference sequence). Deletions cut 2 bases from V and 2 bases from J, with 10 bases between. For the CDR3, the DNA is TGTGCCAGCAGTTACCACGACATGACCAAAAACATTCAGTACTTC. As protein: CASSYHDMTKNIQYF.

The genes are TRBV7-6 and TRBJ2-7, with 9 bases fitting TRBD1. This CDR3 contains 15 residues. Germline V lookup: CDR1 SGHVS, CDR2 FNYEAQ. The V segment lost 4 bases and the J segment 0 bases; nucleotides outside the gene matches: 4. CDR3 bases: TGTGCCAGCAGCTCCGGGACAGGGCACTCCTACGAGCAGTACTTC. Translation gives CASSSGTGHSYEQYF.

Here the CDR3 reads CASSLPDRGRGYTF. For the CDR3, the DNA is TGTGCCAGCAGCCTCCCCGACAGGGGGCGCGGCTACACCTTC. V and J are TRBV28 and TRBJ1-2, with 10 bases matching TRBD1. CDR3 length equals 14 residues. J lost 8 bases, V lost 6 bases, and 9 bases had no gene match. The germline V gene has CDR1 MDHEN and CDR2 SYDVKM.

This chain uses TRBV6-1 with TRBJ1-6, with TRBD1 as a possible D gene (6 bases). Germline V gene data show CDR1 as MNHNS and CDR2 as SASEGT. The CDR3 is 14 amino acids. V was pared by 3 bases and J by 7 bases, with 10 bases between. CDR3 coding DNA: TGTGCCAGCAGTGACGGACAGACGAATTCACCCCTCCACTTT. This encodes CASSDGQTNSPLHF.